These 27 T cell receptor beta chains were all obtained from the same sample, sequenced in a study of blood T cell repertoires in COVID-19 (dated by TCRdb to 2018 to 2020). The method behind the library was the immunoSEQ multiplex PCR assay. What TCRdb holds here is the immuneACCESS table cut down to in-frame rearrangements. Part of the clones is not present; checked against another copy, under half of the missing clones reflect an unresolved V gene, and the others are unexplained. Here the sample has 45,000 to 60,000 clones; about 86% occur a single time. The leading ten clones occupy 1% to 1.5% of the sample. Sequenced material: peripheral blood. The receptor source for this set is a man in his fifties or sixties with acute or convalescent COVID-19.

The chain employs TRBV2 and TRBJ1-4, with TRBD1 matching 7 bases. Trimming took 4 bases from V and 8 from J; bases not matched to a gene: 7. CDR3 length: 14 amino acids. Germline CDR1 reads SNHLY; CDR2 reads FYNNEI. The DNA of the CDR3 is TGTGCCAGCAGTGGGACAGGTCAAGTGGAAAAACTGTTTTTT. Encoded protein: CASSGTGQVEKLFF.

There are a few counts of this clone. V usage is TRBV4-2 and J usage is TRBJ2-1; 8 bases fit TRBD2. Per the germline V gene, CDR1 is LGHNA and CDR2 is YNFKEQ. Germline trimming cut 3 bases from V and 4 bases from J; bases unmatched to any gene: 5. This CDR3 contains 15 residues. CDR3 bases: TGTGCCAGCAGCCAGGGGGCGGGGGGTTACAATGAGCAGTTCTTC. Its protein product is CASSQGAGGYNEQFF.

The chain is built from TRBV28 and TRBJ1-4; D not resolved. The germline V gene encodes CDR1 MDHEN and CDR2 SYDVKM. Trimming cost V 2 bases and J 7 bases, with 2 bases left between them. This CDR3 contains 11 residues. CDR3 sequence (DNA): TGTGCCAGCAGTTTACGTGAAAAACTGTTTTTT. Translating it yields CASSLREKLFF. Combining the CDR3 with reference TRBV28 and TRBJ1-4 gives the whole variable domain DVKVTQSSRYLVKRTGEKVFLECVQDMDHENMFWYRQDPGLGLRLIYFSYDVKMKEKGDIPEGYSVSREKKERFSLILESASTNQTSMYLCASSLREKLFFGSGTQLSVL.

This clone was seen a handful of times. The CDR3 DNA sequence: TGTGCCAGCAGTGACAGGGGGGATCAGCCCCAGCATTTT. Translated: CASSDRGDQPQHF. The chain links TRBV6-1 to TRBJ1-5; 7 bases match TRBD1. The CDR3 loop spans 13 amino acids. Germline CDR1 is MNHNS and CDR2 is SASEGT. J was trimmed by 5 bases and V by 3 bases; bases with no gene match: 1.

This sequence joins TRBV6-2 or TRBV6-3 and TRBJ2-3; the match to TRBD2 covers 9 bases. Losses at the gene ends were 5 bases for V and 2 bases for J; bases not matched to a gene: 11. CDR1 and CDR2 from the germline V gene are MNHEY and SVGEGT. The CDR3 consists of 17 residues. The CDR3 region is CASSNPVPSGNTDTQYF. Here the CDR3 DNA reads TGTGCCAGCAGTAACCCGGTTCCTAGCGGGAACACAGATACGCAGTATTTT.

The chain carries TRBV6-4 and TRBJ2-7; 8 bases align to TRBD2. Germline V gene lookup returns CDR1 MRHNA and CDR2 SNTAGT. After removal of 4 bases from V and 5 bases from J, the junction contained 10 bases not matched to a gene. The CDR3 extends over 15 amino acids. CDR3 sequence: CASSAAGGGQNEQYF. CDR3 sequence (DNA): TGTGCCAGCAGTGCCGCCGGGGGGGGGCAGAACGAGCAGTACTTC.

This clone was seen only a few times. The chain links TRBV19 to TRBJ1-4; perhaps TRBD1 as D (6 bases). The CDR3 length is 15 residues. Trimming shortened V by 5 bases and J by 0 bases, and 10 bases separated the two germline ends. Germline lookup yields CDR1 LNHDA and CDR2 SQIVND (reference sequence). The CDR3 region has the DNA TGTGCCAGTAGTCCTGGGACAACAACTAATGAAAAACTGTTTTTT. Protein: CASSPGTTTNEKLFF.

The CDR3 sequence: CASSLGRDRDVRVEQFF. CDR3 nucleotides: TGTGCCAGCAGCTTGGGCCGGGACAGGGACGTTCGGGTCGAGCAGTTCTTC. This chain joins TRBV7-2 and TRBJ2-1; 9 bases line up with TRBD1. Unmatched junction bases numbered 16, after V lost 3 bases and J lost 10 bases. The CDR3 length is 17 residues. Germline lookup yields CDR1 SGHTA and CDR2 FQGNSA.

This chain connects TRBV6-1 to TRBJ1-2; 7 positions agree with TRBD1. J lost 6 bases, V lost 0 bases, and 4 bases had no gene match. The CDR3 contains 14 residues. The germline V gene has CDR1 MNHNS and CDR2 SASEGT. The CDR3 loop is CASSEAGGTDGYTF. The CDR3 nucleotides are TGTGCCAGCAGTGAAGCGGGCGGGACAGATGGCTACACCTTC.

This clone came up a few times. The rearrangement uses TRBV11-2 and TRBJ1-3; D gene ambiguous. The germline V gene encodes CDR1 SGHAT and CDR2 FQNNGV. CDR3 size: 16 residues. Trimming removed 3 bases at V and 0 bases at J, with 12 bases between. In nucleotides, the CDR3 is TGTGCCAGCAGCTTTCTCGCCACAGTCTCTGGAAACACCATATATTTT. Translating it yields CASSFLATVSGNTIYF.

The rearrangement joins TRBV7-6 to TRBJ2-2, with TRBD1 matching over 7 bases. The CDR3 has 14 amino acids. Germline loops: CDR1 SGHVS, CDR2 FNYEAQ. The ends lost 5 bases at V and 4 bases at J; junction bases unmatched: 4. The CDR3 DNA is TGTGCCAGCAGCCGCAGGGGGAGCACCGGGGAGCTGTTTTTT. Its protein product is CASSRRGSTGELFF.

V usage is TRBV27 and J usage is TRBJ1-3, with 7 nucleotides matching TRBD1. Germline CDR1 reads MNHEY; CDR2 reads SMNVEV (reference sequence). This CDR3 is built from 14 residues. Trimming took 7 bases from V and 2 from J; bases not matched to a gene: 5. The CDR3: CASKGAIAGNTIYF. Written as DNA, the CDR3 is TGTGCCAGCAAGGGGGCTATTGCTGGAAACACCATATATTTT.

The chain is built from TRBV7-9 and TRBJ1-2; possible D gene TRBD1, 6 bases. The CDR3 has 14 residues. Germline assignment: CDR1 SEHNR and CDR2 FQNEAQ (reference sequence). The ends were cut back, 5 bases at V and 1 base at J, with 11 bases in the middle. CDR3 DNA sequence: TGTGCCAGCAGCAGCCGGGACATTAACTATGGCTACACCTTC. Translated: CASSSRDINYGYTF. Supplemented by reference TRBV7-9 and TRBJ1-2, the full variable domain reads DTGVSQNPRHKITKRGQNVTFRCDPISEHNRLYWYRQTLGQGPEFLTYFQNEAQLEKSRLLSDRFSAERPKGSFSTLEIQRTEQGDSAMYLCASSSRDINYGYTFGSGTRLTVV.

The chain is built from TRBV28 and TRBJ2-3; weak D call: TRBD1 (6 bases). CDR1 MDHEN and CDR2 SYDVKM come from the germline V gene. The CDR3 is 16 residues long. Between the trimmed V and J ends, which lost 2 bases and 1 base, there was a span of 13 bases. CDR3 loop: CASSLMGAVRTDTQYF. The DNA of the CDR3 is TGTGCCAGCAGTTTAATGGGGGCCGTACGCACAGATACGCAGTATTTT.

The CDR3 is CASSPQGAGNTGELFF. DNA of the CDR3: TGTGCCAGCAGCCCACAGGGGGCAGGTAACACCGGGGAGCTGTTTTTT. The chain couples TRBV13 to TRBJ2-2, with 9 bases aligning to TRBD1. Germline V gene lookup returns CDR1 PRHDT and CDR2 FYEKMQ (reference sequence). Unmatched junction bases numbered 6, after V lost 5 bases and J lost 2 bases. The CDR3 consists of 16 residues.

This clone has a single count. The rearrangement joins TRBV5-5 to TRBJ2-7; weak D call: TRBD2 (6 bases). Germline CDR1 SGHKS, CDR2 YYEKEE (reference sequence). This CDR3 is built from 17 residues. Trimming pared 0 bases from V and 0 bases from J, leaving 16 bases between. The DNA for the CDR3 is TGTGCCAGCAGCTTGGGTTTGTCGCGGGGAGTCTCCTACGAGCAGTACTTC. It encodes CASSLGLSRGVSYEQYF.

The J gene is TRBJ1-2, the V gene TRBV18, with 7 bases matching TRBD1. The CDR3 runs to 14 residues. V was pared by 3 bases and J by 4 bases, with 5 bases of the junction left unmatched. CDR1 and CDR2 (germline): KGHSH, LQKENI. CDR3 amino acids: CASSPRTGPYGYTF. The CDR3 DNA is TGTGCCAGCTCACCCAGGACAGGACCCTATGGCTACACCTTC.

V and J are TRBV3-1 (or the pseudogene TRBV3-2) and TRBJ2-7, with 9 bases aligning to TRBD1. V lost 4 bases, J lost 3 bases, and 10 bases stayed unmatched. Germline CDR1 reads LGHDT; CDR2 reads YNNKEL (reference sequence). The CDR3 has 16 residues. CDR3 sequence (DNA): TGTGCCAGCAGCCCGACCCCGGACAGGGGAGGCTACGAGCAGTACTTC. Translation: CASSPTPDRGGYEQYF.

This rearrangement joins TRBV10-3 to TRBJ2-5; 9 nucleotides line up with TRBD1. V shed 6 bases and J 5 bases; nucleotides not matched to a gene: 4. Germline V lookup: CDR1 ENHRY, CDR2 SYGVKD. The CDR3 contains 13 residues. The CDR3 DNA reads TGTGCCATCAGGAACAGGGGGCGGGAGACCCAGTACTTC. Translated: CAIRNRGRETQYF.

The rearrangement links TRBV2 to TRBJ1-6; 9 nucleotides match TRBD1. Germline trimming cut 3 bases from V and 13 bases from J; bases unmatched to any gene: 19. Germline V CDR1 and CDR2: SNHLY, FYNNEI. The CDR3 covers 18 residues. The CDR3 region is CASSDFLWDRALPSPLHF. The DNA for the CDR3 is TGTGCCAGCAGTGATTTTTTGTGGGACAGGGCCTTACCCTCGCCCCTCCACTTT.

The chain links TRBV12-3 or TRBV12-4 to TRBJ2-3, with a tentative D call TRBD1 (5 bases). V lost 5 bases to trimming and J lost 11 bases, with 14 bases between them. This CDR3 has 12 amino acids. The CDR3 sequence: CASSGAALRQYF. CDR3 sequence (DNA): TGTGCCAGCAGTGGGGCTGCCCTCCGGCAGTATTTT.

This clone was seen just once. J is TRBJ1-3 and V is TRBV11-2; D is ambiguous. The germline CDR1 and CDR2 sequences are SGHAT and FQNNGV. Trimming took off 2 bases at V and 2 bases at J, with 10 bases between the two ends. This CDR3 contains 15 residues. The CDR3 spells CASSLHSSPGNTIYF. CDR3 sequence (DNA): TGTGCCAGCAGCTTACATAGTTCGCCTGGAAACACCATATATTTT.

This rearrangement joins TRBV5-1 to TRBJ1-3, with TRBD1 matching 8 bases. The CDR3 runs to 17 residues. The junction had 8 bases not matched to a gene; V was cut back by 0 bases and J by 3 bases. CDR1 is SGHRS and CDR2 is YFSETQ in the germline V gene. CDR3 protein: CASSLGGPGGFGNTIYF. The DNA for the CDR3 is TGCGCCAGCAGCTTGGGAGGTCCAGGGGGCTTTGGAAACACCATATATTTT. Complete variable domain (other parts from reference TRBV5-1 and TRBJ1-3): KAGVTQTPRYLIKTRGQQVTLSCSPISGHRSVSWYQQTPGQGLQFLFEYFSETQRNKGNFPGRFSGRQFSNSRSEMNVSTLELGDSALYLCASSLGGPGGFGNTIYFGEGSWLTVV.

This clone occurred a few times. The CDR3 DNA sequence: TGTGCCAGCAGCCCGCAGACCGGGTACGATGGCTACACCTTC. Protein: CASSPQTGYDGYTF. The gene calls are TRBV3-1 (or the pseudogene TRBV3-2) and TRBJ1-2; D unclear. The CDR3 loop spans 14 amino acids. Germline lookup yields CDR1 LGHDT and CDR2 YNNKEL (reference sequence). V lost 4 bases to trimming and J lost 6 bases, with 15 bases between them.

The rearrangement uses TRBV3-1 (or the pseudogene TRBV3-2) and TRBJ2-7, with TRBD2 identical over 11 bases. With 5 bases clipped from V and 2 bases from J, the junction kept 5 bases outside the gene matches. Germline V gene data show CDR1 as LGHDT and CDR2 as YNNKEL (reference sequence). This CDR3 has 15 residues. CDR3 nucleotide sequence: TGTGCCAGCAGCGCAAATAGCGGGAGGGCCTACGAGCAGTACTTC. Residues: CASSANSGRAYEQYF.

This clone was seen a single time. The chain has TRBV6-6 and TRBJ1-3; the D gene is possibly TRBD1 (5 bases). CDR1 is MNHNY, CDR2 SVGAGI, per germline (reference sequence). Trimming took off 6 bases at V and 4 bases at J, with 13 bases between the two ends. The CDR3 is 14 amino acids. In DNA form, the CDR3 reads TGTGCCAGCAGATTAGGGGCGAACGGAAACACCATATATTTT. Amino acid sequence: CASRLGANGNTIYF.

This CDR3 reads CASSLSTGAGTDTQYF. The DNA for the CDR3 is TGTGCCAGTAGTTTATCAACAGGGGCAGGCACAGATACGCAGTATTTT. The J gene is TRBJ2-3, the V gene TRBV19, with TRBD1 identical over 7 bases. Germline V CDR1 and CDR2: LNHDA, SQIVND (reference sequence). The trim removed 5 bases at V and 1 base at J, leaving 9 bases unmatched. The CDR3 totals 16 residues.